This TCR beta chain was retrieved from a study of blood T cell repertoires in COVID-19. Sequencing used immunoSEQ multiplex PCR; TCRdb keeps in-frame clones, though not all of them. The data hold around 240,000 clones, with roughly 86% observed a single time. The CDR3 consists of 16 residues. The germline V gene has CDR1 SGHDN and CDR2 FVKESK. The V and J ends lost 3 bases and 0 bases, in that order; junction bases with no gene match: 4. Sequenced: peripheral blood. The clonotype originates from a woman aged 25 to 39 who had recovered from COVID-19. The chain joins TRBV14 to TRBJ2-3; 9 bases are shared with TRBD1. The CDR3 reads CASSHRQGVSTDTQYF. The DNA of the CDR3 is TGTGCCAGCAGCCACCGACAGGGGGTGAGCACAGATACGCAGTATTTT.